The clone carrying this TCR beta chain was counted once. The data were produced by immunoSEQ multiplex PCR, yet TCRdb's version contains in-frame clones alone and is incomplete. This table has approximately 92,000 clones, approximately 95% appearing once. This record comes from a study of technical replicates of blood from a few donors. This CDR3 comprises 15 residues. V lost 4 bases, J lost 8 bases, and 20 bases lay in between. Germline V gene lookup returns CDR1 MNHNS and CDR2 SASEGT. This TCR came from a human donor in good health. The chain has TRBV6-1 and TRBJ1-2; D gene unclear. Sequenced sample: T cells isolated from PBMCs. This CDR3 reads CASSVMAALLHGYTF. CDR3 bases: TGTGCCAGCAGTGTAATGGCCGCCCTCCTTCACGGCTACACCTTC.